These T cell receptor beta chains were read from a single sample in a study of blood T cells in healthy people across ages. TCRdb independently ran MiXCR on the 5' RACE reads; one entry per CDR3 protein. The sample includes about 1.1 million distinct CDR3 sequences, around two fifths of them seen just once. The specimen sequenced was blood. Receptor source: a man between 18 and 35 years old in good health. CDR3s include the opening cysteine and the closing phenylalanine or tryptophan. The D gene is left open where the match is weak. Only part of the rows carry a size: once, few, many, or a class if the clone is expanded.

V gene,D gene,clone size,J gene,CDR3 protein,CDR3 DNA
TRBV2,TRBD1,.,TRBJ2-3,CASSPGQPDTQYF,TGTGCCAGCAGTCCGGGACAGCCAGATACGCAGTATTTT
TRBV25-1,.,.,TRBJ1-5,CASSPRSSGQPQHF,TGTGCCAGCAGTCCCCGCTCGTCGGGTCAGCCCCAGCATTTT
TRBV29-1,TRBD2,many,TRBJ2-1,CSVERAGDYEQFF,TGCAGCGTTGAACGGGCGGGGGACTATGAGCAGTTCTTC
TRBV4-3,.,.,TRBJ2-2,CASSQDPRELDTGELFF,TGCGCCAGCAGCCAAGACCCCAGGGAACTGGACACCGGGGAGCTGTTTTTT
TRBV20-1,.,.,TRBJ1-1,CSVAQLNTEAFF,TGCAGTGTGGCCCAGTTGAACACTGAAGCTTTCTTT
TRBV2,.,.,TRBJ2-3,CARLGSLADTQYF,TGCGCCAGACTGGGATCCTTAGCAGATACGCAGTATTTT
TRBV30,.,.,TRBJ2-5,CAWGPNAETQYF,TGTGCCTGGGGCCCCAATGCGGAGACCCAGTACTTC
TRBV3-1,.,.,TRBJ2-5,CASSPPTRRETQYF,TGTGCCAGCAGCCCGCCCACTAGACGCGAGACCCAGTACTTC
TRBV7-9,TRBD1,few,TRBJ2-2,CASSLSQGTNTGELFF,TGTGCCAGCAGCTTATCACAGGGGACGAACACCGGGGAGCTGTTTTTT
TRBV7-6,TRBD1,few,TRBJ1-2,CASSQTPTGVYYGYTF,TGTGCCAGCAGCCAGACCCCGACAGGGGTCTACTATGGCTACACCTTC
TRBV20-1,.,.,TRBJ1-5,CSARPGNQPQHF,TGCAGTGCTAGACCCGGGAATCAGCCCCAGCATTTT
TRBV7-9,TRBD1,.,TRBJ2-7,CASSRDSLYSYEQYF,TGTGCCAGCAGCCGGGACAGTTTATACTCCTACGAGCAGTACTTC
TRBV24-1,.,few,TRBJ1-2,CATSPGLLNYGYTF,TGTGCCACCAGCCCGGGACTCCTAAACTATGGCTACACCTTC
TRBV25-1,.,few,TRBJ1-2,CASSDYSFSGYTF,TGTGCCAGCAGTGATTACAGTTTCTCCGGCTACACCTTC
TRBV7-2,TRBD1,.,TRBJ1-1,CASSLGPGTGGNTEAFF,TGTGCCAGCAGCTTAGGCCCCGGGACAGGGGGGAACACTGAAGCTTTCTTT
TRBV4-1,.,.,TRBJ1-1,CASSQDPQGNTEAFF,TGCGCCAGCAGCCAGGATCCCCAAGGGAACACTGAAGCTTTCTTT
TRBV5-1,.,.,TRBJ2-1,CASSPLRGSSSYNEQFF,TGCGCCAGCAGCCCACTGCGGGGTTCGAGCTCCTACAATGAGCAGTTCTTC
TRBV12-3/TRBV12-4,TRBD1,once,TRBJ1-5,CVSRVDRASNQPQHF,TGTGTCAGCAGAGTGGACAGGGCCAGCAATCAGCCCCAGCATTTT
TRBV12-3/TRBV12-4,TRBD1,once,TRBJ2-6,CASSYGTEFSGANVLTF,TGTGCCAGCAGTTACGGGACAGAATTTTCTGGGGCCAACGTCCTGACTTTC
TRBV20-1,.,.,TRBJ1-1,CSATPRVIITEAFF,TGCAGTGCTACCCCTAGGGTTATTATAACTGAAGCTTTCTTT
TRBV20-1,.,.,TRBJ1-2,CSAHDSNYGYTF,TGCAGTGCTCACGACAGTAACTATGGCTACACCTTC
TRBV4-1,TRBD1,.,TRBJ1-5,CASSQGGHDRGWDNQPQHF,TGCGCCAGCAGCCAAGGGGGGCATGACAGGGGGTGGGATAATCAGCCCCAGCATTTT
TRBV5-1,TRBD1,few,TRBJ1-1,CASSLRDRHDEAFF,TGCGCCAGCAGCTTAAGGGACAGACACGATGAAGCTTTCTTT
TRBV6-2/TRBV6-3,.,few,TRBJ2-7,CASSGAGTPYEQYF,TGTGCCAGCAGCGGAGCCGGGACACCATACGAGCAGTACTTC
TRBV7-3,.,.,TRBJ1-6,CASSRDHNSPLHF,TGTGCCAGCAGCCGTGATCATAATTCACCCCTCCACTTT
TRBV5-1,.,.,TRBJ2-5,CASSLEQVKETQYF,TGCGCCAGCAGCTTGGAACAGGTTAAAGAGACCCAGTACTTC
TRBV11-2,.,.,TRBJ2-7,CASSFTEVGEQYF,TGTGCCAGCAGCTTTACAGAGGTTGGCGAGCAGTACTTC
TRBV4-1,TRBD2,.,TRBJ2-7,CASSQEGEAGGYNEQYF,TGCGCCAGCAGCCAAGAGGGGGAGGCGGGGGGTTACAATGAGCAGTACTTC
TRBV27,.,.,TRBJ1-2,CASRFSRRGSYTF,TGTGCCAGCAGGTTCTCTCGAAGGGGGAGCTACACCTTC
TRBV28,.,.,TRBJ1-6,CASSTPGQASPLHF,TGTGCCAGCAGTACACCGGGACAAGCTTCACCCCTCCACTTT
TRBV4-3,.,few,TRBJ1-2,CASSQEVHLGYYGYTF,TGCGCCAGCAGCCAAGAAGTCCATCTCGGGTACTATGGCTACACCTTC
TRBV13,TRBD2,.,TRBJ2-1,CVSSLTSGAYNEQFF,TGTGTCAGCAGCTTAACTAGCGGCGCCTACAATGAGCAGTTCTTC
TRBV4-3,.,once,TRBJ2-1,CASSHLRSTYNEQFF,TGCGCCAGCAGCCACCTACGGAGTACCTACAATGAGCAGTTCTTC
TRBV11-2,.,.,TRBJ2-1,CASSGLAHYNKQFF,TGTGCCAGCAGCGGGCTAGCCCACTACAATAAGCAGTTCTTC
TRBV29-1,TRBD1,.,TRBJ2-7,CSVGGGQGIYNEQYF,TGCAGCGTTGGGGGTGGACAGGGGATTTACAATGAGCAGTACTTC
TRBV2,TRBD1,.,TRBJ1-2,CASSDDTGEIYGYTF,TGTGCCAGCAGTGACGATACAGGGGAGATCTATGGCTACACCTTC
TRBV5-1,.,.,TRBJ2-1,CASSPPGVGSNEQFF,TGCGCCAGCAGCCCGCCCGGGGTAGGGAGCAATGAGCAGTTCTTC
TRBV7-6,.,.,TRBJ1-2,CASSPAENTNYGYTF,TGTGCCAGCAGCCCCGCAGAAAATACTAACTATGGCTACACCTTC
TRBV29-1,TRBD1,.,TRBJ1-2,CSGTGGRDYGYTF,TGCAGCGGAACAGGGGGCCGCGACTATGGCTACACCTTC
TRBV14,TRBD1,few,TRBJ2-7,CASSQRQGVRYEQYF,TGTGCCAGCAGCCAGCGACAGGGGGTACGCTACGAGCAGTACTTC
TRBV20-1,.,.,TRBJ1-2,CSASNGLDGYTF,TGCAGTGCTAGTAACGGCCTGGATGGCTACACCTTC
TRBV27,.,.,TRBJ2-5,CASSLLGGTNNEQYF,TGTGCCAGCAGTTTACTGGGGGGCACAAACAATGAGCAGTACTTC
TRBV7-9,TRBD1,.,TRBJ2-5,CASSPRDREQETQYF,TGTGCCAGCAGCCCCCGGGACAGGGAACAAGAGACCCAGTACTTC
TRBV12-3/TRBV12-4,TRBD1,few,TRBJ1-2,CASQTGTGVGYTF,TGTGCCAGTCAGACCGGGACAGGGGTCGGCTACACCTTC
TRBV6-6,.,few,TRBJ1-5,CASSPRGDLQPQHF,TGTGCCAGCAGTCCGAGAGGGGATCTGCAGCCCCAGCATTTT
TRBV24-1,.,.,TRBJ1-5,CATSDPRDGAGEHF,TGTGCCACCAGTGATCCTCGGGACGGGGCCGGGGAGCATTTT